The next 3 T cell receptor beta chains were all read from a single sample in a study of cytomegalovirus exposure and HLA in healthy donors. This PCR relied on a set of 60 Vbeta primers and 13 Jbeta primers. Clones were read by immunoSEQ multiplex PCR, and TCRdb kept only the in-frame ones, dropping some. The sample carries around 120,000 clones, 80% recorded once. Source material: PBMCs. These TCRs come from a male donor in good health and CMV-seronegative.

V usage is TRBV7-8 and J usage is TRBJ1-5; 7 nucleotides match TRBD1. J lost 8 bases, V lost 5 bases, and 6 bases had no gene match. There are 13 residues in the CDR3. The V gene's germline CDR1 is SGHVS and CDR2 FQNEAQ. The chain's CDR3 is CASSRDRAKPQHF. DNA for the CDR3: TGTGCCAGCAGCCGAGACAGGGCTAAGCCCCAGCATTTT.

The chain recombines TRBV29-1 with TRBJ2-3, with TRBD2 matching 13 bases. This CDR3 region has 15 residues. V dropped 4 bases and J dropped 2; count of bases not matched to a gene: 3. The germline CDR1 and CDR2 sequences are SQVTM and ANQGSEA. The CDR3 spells CSVGGTSGNTDTQYF. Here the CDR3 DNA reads TGCAGCGTTGGGGGGACTAGCGGGAACACAGATACGCAGTATTTT.

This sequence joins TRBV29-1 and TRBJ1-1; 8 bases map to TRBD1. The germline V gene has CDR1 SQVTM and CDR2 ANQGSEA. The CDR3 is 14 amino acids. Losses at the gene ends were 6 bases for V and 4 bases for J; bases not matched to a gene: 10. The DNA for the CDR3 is TGCAGCGTCCAACAGGGGGTAGGGGGCACTGAAGCTTTCTTT. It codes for CSVQQGVGGTEAFF.